One and the same sample provided the 22 T cell receptor beta chains below, sequenced in a study of T-cell memory formation after mild COVID-19. TCRdb re-called the 5' RACE reads through MiXCR, storing one row per CDR3 protein. The table includes 95,000 to 120,000 distinct CDR3 sequences, about a fifth detected once. The sample consisted of PBMCs or a T cell subset sorted from them (not recorded which). Every receptor here comes from a young man who had mild COVID-19 (a few samples of this study predate the infection). Cell type and time point are not known.

This clonotype was detected only a few times. The chain carries TRBV7-2 and TRBJ1-5; the D is unclear. Germline V gene data show CDR1 as SGHTA and CDR2 as FQGNSA. The CDR3 has 15 residues. V lost 5 bases and J 3 bases, leaving 14 bases between the germline ends. CDR3 DNA sequence: TGTGCCAGCAGCCTACACGGAAATGACAATCAGCCCCAGCATTTT. It yields the protein CASSLHGNDNQPQHF. Looking up the rest from reference TRBV7-2 and TRBJ1-5 gives the full variable domain: GAGVSQSPSNKVTEKGKDVELRCDPISGHTALYWYRQSLGQGLEFLIYFQGNSAPDKSGLPSDRFSAERTGGSVSTLTIQRTQQEDSAVYLCASSLHGNDNQPQHFGDGTRLSIL.

This clonotype was picked up a small number of times. This chain links TRBV20-1 with TRBJ2-3, with 8 bases that match TRBD2. CDR1 and CDR2 (germline): DFQATT, SNEGSKA (reference sequence). With V trimmed by 6 bases and J by 2 bases, 10 bases remained unmatched. This CDR3 comprises 15 residues. The CDR3 region has the DNA TGCAGTGCGGCCCTCCTTAGCGGGGTCACAGATACGCAGTATTTT. It codes for CSAALLSGVTDTQYF.

The V call is TRBV7-6, the J call TRBJ2-7; weak D call: TRBD1 (5 bases). Trimming took 5 bases from V and 6 from J, leaving 26 bases between them. The CDR3 sequence is 17 residues long. CDR1 is SGHVS, CDR2 FNYEAQ, per germline. In DNA form, the CDR3 reads TGTGCCAGCAGCCTAGAGGCAGGGTACAGGATGGTAGGCGAGCAGTACTTC. Translated, it gives CASSLEAGYRMVGEQYF.

The chain combines TRBV15 with TRBJ2-1; D is perhaps TRBD2 (7 bases). The CDR3 is 16 amino acids. The ends were cut back, 3 bases at V and 6 bases at J, with 18 bases in the middle. Germline loops: CDR1 LNHNV, CDR2 YYDKDF (reference sequence). The CDR3 sequence: CATSSKGGARFNEQFF. In DNA, the CDR3 is TGTGCCACCAGCAGCAAGGGGGGGGCCCGTTTCAATGAGCAGTTCTTC.

The J gene is TRBJ2-1, the V gene TRBV6-5; D unclear. Germline V CDR1 and CDR2: MNHEY, SVGAGI. This CDR3 spans 12 amino acids. Trimming shortened V by 6 bases and J by 9 bases, and 12 bases separated the two germline ends. The CDR3 DNA sequence: TGTGCCAGCAGAAATAGCCAGGCTGAGCAGTTCTTC. Residues: CASRNSQAEQFF.

This sequence joins TRBV12-3 or TRBV12-4 and TRBJ2-3; the match to TRBD2 covers 7 bases. J lost 5 bases, V lost 2 bases, and 4 bases had no gene match. The CDR3 consists of 14 residues. The CDR3 sequence is CASSLPASGDTQYF. As DNA, the CDR3 is TGTGCCAGCAGTTTACCTGCTAGCGGAGATACGCAGTATTTT.

This clonotype was counted between two and nine times. The chain uses TRBV25-1 and TRBJ2-5; tentatively, D is TRBD1 or TRBD2 (6 bases each). The CDR3 spans 16 residues. The ends were cut back, 1 base at V and 0 bases at J, with 12 bases in the middle. Germline CDR1 and CDR2: MGHDK and SYGVNS. The CDR3 protein is CASSEWGLANQETQYF. The CDR3 nucleotides are TGTGCCAGCAGTGAATGGGGGCTAGCGAACCAAGAGACCCAGTACTTC.

This clonotype showed up just a few times. This chain links TRBV6-6 with TRBJ2-7, with TRBD1 matching 7 bases. Germline values: CDR1 MNHNY, CDR2 SVGAGI (reference sequence). There are 15 residues in the CDR3. After removal of 5 bases from V and 6 bases from J, the junction contained 13 bases not matched to a gene. The DNA of the CDR3 is TGTGCCAGCAGTCCTCAGATGTCGGGACAGCCCGAGCAGTACGTC. This gives the protein CASSPQMSGQPEQYV.

In this sample, this clonotype turned up many times. The chain carries TRBV5-1 and TRBJ1-1; D ambiguous. The CDR3 is made up of 18 amino acids. CDR1 and CDR2 (germline): SGHRS, YFSETQ. Trimming took 2 bases from V and 2 from J, leaving 22 bases between them. Here the CDR3 DNA reads TGCGCCAGCAGCTTTCGGAGGCCGTCCACCGCTTTTAACACTGAAGCTTTCTTT. The encoded protein is CASSFRRPSTAFNTEAFF.

The CDR3 spells CASSGQGWNTEAFF. The CDR3 DNA follows: TGTGCCAGCAGTGGACAGGGATGGAACACTGAAGCTTTCTTT. V gene TRBV2 combines with J gene TRBJ1-1, with 7 nucleotides matching TRBD1. Germline V gene data show CDR1 as SNHLY and CDR2 as FYNNEI. The CDR3 is 14 residues long. V shed 4 bases and J 1 base; nucleotides not matched to a gene: 3.

V and J are TRBV19 and TRBJ1-5; D is unclear. Trimming took off 2 bases at V and 3 bases at J, with 8 bases between the two ends. CDR1 is LNHDA and CDR2 is SQIVND in the germline V gene (reference sequence). The CDR3 sequence is 14 residues long. CDR3 amino acids: CASSIYGYNQPQHF. In DNA form, the CDR3 reads TGTGCCAGTAGTATATATGGGTACAATCAGCCCCAGCATTTT.

The chain uses TRBV6-5 and TRBJ1-2, with TRBD1 matching 7 bases. The CDR3 is made up of 15 amino acids. V lost 6 bases and J lost 4; bases outside the gene matches: 11. Germline CDR1 and CDR2: MNHEY and SVGAGI. The CDR3 here is CASSLGGQPLYGYTF. The CDR3 DNA reads TGTGCCAGCAGCCTGGGGGGACAGCCACTCTATGGCTACACCTTC.

This clonotype was seen more than once but under ten times. The CDR3 nucleotides read TGTGCCAGCGGGTTGGAGCGGGGGCCGGGGATGGAGCAGTATTTT. This codes for CASGLERGPGMEQYF. The chain carries TRBV6-6 and TRBJ2-3; the match to TRBD2 covers 8 bases. The CDR3 covers 15 residues. CDR1 MNHNY and CDR2 SVGAGI come from the germline V gene (reference sequence). The V gene end was trimmed by 8 bases and the J gene end by 11 bases; junction bases not matched to a gene: 18.

V usage is TRBV6-2 or TRBV6-3 and J usage is TRBJ2-3; 10 bases fit TRBD1. The CDR3 extends over 15 amino acids. Germline V lookup: CDR1 MNHEY, CDR2 SVGEGT. Unmatched junction bases numbered 4, after V lost 2 bases and J lost 5 bases. The CDR3 DNA follows: TGTGCCAGCAGTTACGGGACAGGGGAGGTAGATACGCAGTATTTT. It codes for CASSYGTGEVDTQYF.

The chain combines TRBV4-2 with TRBJ1-2; D unresolved. The CDR3 length is 16 residues. Deletions cut 0 bases from V and 2 bases from J, with 13 bases between. The germline gives CDR1 LGHNA, CDR2 YNFKEQ. The CDR3 spells CASSQDRAERNYGYTF. As DNA, the CDR3 is TGTGCCAGCAGCCAAGATCGGGCAGAACGAAACTATGGCTACACCTTC.

The V gene is TRBV30, the J gene TRBJ1-1; D call uncertain. Trimming removed 5 bases at V and 0 bases at J, with 7 bases between. The length of the CDR3 is 12 residues. Germline V lookup: CDR1 GTSNPN, CDR2 SVGIG (reference sequence). The CDR3 DNA follows: TGTGCCTGGGACGATATGAACACTGAAGCTTTCTTT. Amino acids: CAWDDMNTEAFF.

The chain couples TRBV19 to TRBJ1-2; 8 bases map to TRBD1. This CDR3 has 13 residues. V shed 6 bases and J 5 bases; nucleotides not matched to a gene: 5. Germline CDR1 is LNHDA and CDR2 is SQIVND (reference sequence). The CDR3 nucleotides read TGTGCCAGTAGGGTACGGACAGGGTATGGCTACACCTTC. This gives the protein CASRVRTGYGYTF.

This clonotype came up a few times. The gene calls are TRBV10-3 and TRBJ2-2; D not certain. The CDR3 has 16 residues. With 8 bases removed from V and 1 base from J, the gap between germline ends came to 17 bases. CDR1 is ENHRY, CDR2 SYGVKD, per germline. The CDR3 DNA reads as TGTGCCATCGGAGAGGTCGCGAGATTGAACACCGGGGAGCTGTTTTTT. Translating gives CAIGEVARLNTGELFF.

The genes are TRBV7-2 and TRBJ2-7; 8 bases match TRBD1. Germline V gene sequence: CDR1 SGHTA, CDR2 FQGNSA. V lost 0 bases to trimming and J lost 2 bases; unmatched junction nucleotides: 9. CDR3 length: 17 residues. The CDR3 loop reads CASSLAPGQGNPYEQYV. CDR3 nucleotides: TGTGCCAGCAGCTTAGCGCCAGGACAGGGAAATCCCTACGAGCAGTACGTC.

The chain combines TRBV9 with TRBJ2-5, with 12 bases lining up with TRBD2. Germline values: CDR1 SGDLS, CDR2 YYNGEE. CDR3 size: 15 residues. J lost 5 bases, V lost 4 bases, and 6 bases had no gene match. The CDR3 DNA follows: TGTGCCAGCAGCTCCGGGACTAGCGGGTCGGAGACCCAGTACTTC. The encoded protein is CASSSGTSGSETQYF.

In this sample, this clonotype turned up a few times. The chain links TRBV20-1 to TRBJ1-2; D is undetermined. V lost 7 bases and J lost 4, with 10 bases in between. The length of the CDR3 is 11 residues. Germline CDR1 reads DFQATT; CDR2 reads SNEGSKA (reference sequence). In DNA form, the CDR3 reads TGCAGTGGCAATTACCGCTATGGCTACACCTTC. Amino acids: CSGNYRYGYTF.

The sample holds a few counts of this clonotype. The chain couples TRBV6-2 or TRBV6-3 to TRBJ1-5; 8 nucleotides align to TRBD1. Trimming at V came to 5 bases and at J to 5 bases, leaving 5 bases not matched to a gene. Germline CDR1 is MNHEY and CDR2 is SVGEGT. CDR3 size: 14 residues. The CDR3 DNA follows: TGTGCCAGCAGTCCGGGACAGGTCTATCAGCCCCAGCATTTT. This encodes CASSPGQVYQPQHF.